One TCR beta chain is described in this entry. The target antigen is unknown. Researchers ran the PCR with 60 Vbeta and 13 Jbeta primers. Method: immunoSEQ multiplex PCR; TCRdb's copy keeps in-frame clones and lacks some. The sample consists of 37,000 or so clones, 74% of them appearing once. This entry is derived from a study of cytomegalovirus exposure and HLA in healthy donors. About the study: Unique TCR beta sequences numbering approximately 120 million came from approximately 180 million T cells in an earlier analysis.

Overall study results and limits: CMV serostatus was the sole immune exposure information available.

V dropped 2 bases and J dropped 0 bases, with 14 bases sitting between them. The CDR3 is 16 residues long. Germline CDR1 is SEHNR and CDR2 is FQNEAQ (reference sequence). Sequences were obtained from PBMCs. This chain connects TRBV7-9 to TRBJ2-7; weak D call: TRBD1 (6 bases). The receptor's source is a man aged 30-40 years in good health and CMV-seronegative. DNA for the CDR3: TGTGCCAGCAGCTTATCCAGGGGCCACAGCTCCTACGAGCAGTACTTC. Protein sequence: CASSLSRGHSSYEQYF.